The 28 T cell receptor beta chains below come from one sample, sequenced in a study of blood T cells in healthy people across ages (dated by TCRdb to about 2015). Library generation was performed with 5' RACE. The listed sequencing device is Illumina HiSeq 2500. A second roughly 6 to 12 cycle PCR used a sample-barcoded 5' primer and a J-beta primer mix. TCRdb's own reprocessing of the public reads used fastp at Q25 and MiXCR and kept productive beta chains. Every entry covers one CDR3 protein and lists the most common genes and DNA from its rows. The sample yields around 1.5 million distinct CDR3 sequences; 59% were counted once. The top ten clonotypes cover over 6.5% of the sample. The specimen was blood. These receptors were taken from a man between 18 and 35 years old in good health.

The V call is TRBV5-6, the J call TRBJ2-3, with D possibly being TRBD2 (6 bases). Per the germline V gene, CDR1 is SGHDT and CDR2 is YYEEEE. The CDR3 extends over 15 amino acids. Trimming left V 3 bases short and J 1 base short, with 12 bases between. The CDR3 DNA sequence: TGTGCCAGCAGCTCGGGGGAATCTGGCACAGATACGCAGTATTTT. Its translation is CASSSGESGTDTQYF.

The chain links TRBV7-2 to TRBJ2-2; D is uncertain. The CDR3 contains 14 residues. Germline CDR1 reads SGHTA; CDR2 reads FQGNSA. The germline V and J ends were trimmed by 2 bases and 0 bases, with 4 bases remaining between them. CDR3 sequence: CASSLPPNTGELFF. Here the CDR3 DNA reads TGTGCCAGCAGCTTACCGCCGAACACCGGGGAGCTGTTTTTT.

This clonotype was found a few times. V gene TRBV7-9 combines with J gene TRBJ2-6; D gene unclear. Trimming cost V 4 bases and J 0 bases, with 19 bases left between them. This CDR3 has 19 amino acids. Germline CDR1 is SEHNR and CDR2 is FQNEAQ (reference sequence). In nucleotides, the CDR3 is TGTGCCAGCAGCTCAACCCAAGTGGGCACCTACTCTGGGGCCAACGTCCTGACTTTC. Translated: CASSSTQVGTYSGANVLTF.

This clonotype was detected a few times. This chain joins TRBV6-2 or TRBV6-3 and TRBJ2-1; 7 bases map to TRBD2. The germline V gene encodes CDR1 MNHEY and CDR2 SVGEGT. The CDR3 covers 16 residues. The V and J ends lost 3 bases and 2 bases, in that order; junction bases with no gene match: 7. Here the CDR3 reads CASSYRLAQPYNEQFF. CDR3 coding DNA: TGTGCCAGCAGTTATAGACTAGCTCAACCCTACAATGAGCAGTTCTTC.

A word on this clonotype: A read error may explain this, as a much larger clone is one base away. The chain employs TRBV6-1 and TRBJ2-3, with 8 bases that match TRBD2. CDR1 MNHNS and CDR2 SASEGT come from the germline V gene. This CDR3 region has 14 residues. CDR3: CTSTRGGRQDTQYF. In DNA form, the CDR3 reads TGTACCAGTACACGGGGGGGACGACAGGATACGCAGTATTTT.

This chain uses TRBV27 with TRBJ2-7; tentatively, D is TRBD2 (7 bases). Germline V gene lookup returns CDR1 MNHEY and CDR2 SMNVEV (reference sequence). V was shortened by 5 bases and J by 0 bases, with 14 bases between the two germline ends. The CDR3 runs 15 residues. The CDR3 DNA follows: TGTGCCAGCAGTACCCTACGGGGGGCCTCCTACGAGCAGTACTTC. Amino acids: CASSTLRGASYEQYF.

This chain links TRBV7-9 with TRBJ2-3, with 7 bases matching TRBD1. V lost 6 bases to trimming and J lost 10 bases; unmatched junction nucleotides: 4. CDR3 length: 11 amino acids. Germline CDR1 is SEHNR and CDR2 is FQNEAQ (reference sequence). CDR3 sequence: CASRTGTAQYF. DNA for the CDR3: TGTGCCAGCAGGACCGGGACAGCGCAGTATTTT.

V gene TRBV29-1 combines with J gene TRBJ2-1; TRBD1 agrees at 7 bases. The CDR3 has 11 residues. Germline V lookup: CDR1 SQVTM, CDR2 ANQGSEA. After removal of 2 bases from V and 10 bases from J, the junction contained 2 bases not matched to a gene. CDR3 in DNA: TGCAGCGTTGAAAGGGGGCCAGAGCAGTTCTTC. Its protein is CSVERGPEQFF.

V gene TRBV7-8 combines with J gene TRBJ1-4; D gene ambiguous. This CDR3 contains 15 residues. CDR1 is SGHVS, CDR2 FQNEAQ, per germline. V was shortened by 0 bases and J by 7 bases, with 12 bases between the two germline ends. CDR3 sequence: CASSLAAFSSEKLFF. The CDR3 nucleotides read TGTGCCAGCAGCTTAGCCGCGTTCAGTTCTGAAAAACTGTTTTTT.

This rearrangement joins TRBV14 to TRBJ2-6, with D unresolved. CDR3 length: 16 amino acids. V was pared by 4 bases and J by 0 bases, with 10 bases between. CDR1 is SGHDN, CDR2 FVKESK, per germline. CDR3 nucleotides: TGTGCCAGCAGCCCTCGGACCTTCTCTGGGGCCAACGTCCTGACTTTC. Encoded protein: CASSPRTFSGANVLTF.

J is TRBJ2-5 and V is TRBV4-1; D is unresolved. The germline gives CDR1 MGHRA, CDR2 YSYEKL. The CDR3 loop spans 18 amino acids. V was clipped by 1 base and J by 3 bases, with 21 bases between them. CDR3 residues: CASSQVTTGSYPKETQYF. The CDR3 nucleotides read TGCGCCAGCAGCCAAGTTACCACCGGGTCCTACCCCAAAGAGACCCAGTACTTC.

V gene TRBV5-1 combines with J gene TRBJ2-1; 8 bases line up with TRBD2. CDR3 length: 15 amino acids. J lost 5 bases, V lost 2 bases, and 6 bases had no gene match. Germline V gives CDR1 SGHRS, CDR2 YFSETQ. The DNA for the CDR3 is TGCGCCAGCAGCTTTCCGGTACTAGCGGACAATGAGCAGTTCTTC. Translation: CASSFPVLADNEQFF.

The chain has TRBV5-1 and TRBJ1-2, with 8 bases aligning to TRBD1. The CDR3 runs 15 residues. Germline lookup yields CDR1 SGHRS and CDR2 YFSETQ. Trimming removed 2 bases from V and 5 bases from J; junction bases left unmatched: 8. CDR3 DNA sequence: TGCGCCAGCAGCTTTGAATACAGGGGGAATTATGGCTACACCTTC. Translating gives CASSFEYRGNYGYTF.

The genes are TRBV28 and TRBJ2-7; D tentatively reads TRBD1 or TRBD2 (6 bases each). Germline V gene sequence: CDR1 MDHEN, CDR2 SYDVKM. Deletions cut 5 bases from V and 2 bases from J, with 19 bases between. This CDR3 comprises 16 residues. The CDR3 bases are TGTGCCAGCAGTCCAAACGGGGGCCGAGGGACCTACGAGCAGTACTTC. Translated: CASSPNGGRGTYEQYF.

The table lists this clonotype with a count of one. This sequence joins TRBV20-1 and TRBJ2-7; 8 positions match TRBD1. CDR3 size: 15 residues. J gave up 4 bases and V 3 bases, and 11 bases lay outside the gene matches. Germline V gene data show CDR1 as DFQATT and CDR2 as SNEGSKA (reference sequence). In DNA, the CDR3 is TGCAGTGCTAGCAGAGGACAGGGATATCGATACGAGCAGTACTTC. It specifies CSASRGQGYRYEQYF.

A few counts support this clonotype. The chain recombines TRBV20-1 with TRBJ2-7; 7 bases align to TRBD2. The junction had 7 bases not matched to a gene; V was cut back by 5 bases and J by 0 bases. There are 14 residues in the CDR3. CDR1 DFQATT and CDR2 SNEGSKA come from the germline V gene (reference sequence). The CDR3 nucleotides read TGCAGTGCTCCACCGGGGGGTCCCTCCTACGAGCAGTACTTC. It translates to CSAPPGGPSYEQYF.

The table lists this clonotype with a few counts. Here the CDR3 reads CASSQDHTFNEQFF. CDR3 sequence (DNA): TGCGCCAGCAGCCAAGATCACACTTTCAATGAGCAGTTCTTC. V is TRBV4-3 and J is TRBJ2-1; D is unclear. The germline V gene encodes CDR1 LGHNA and CDR2 YSLEER. Between the trimmed V and J ends, which lost 0 bases and 6 bases, there was a span of 9 bases. CDR3 size: 14 residues.

The chain joins TRBV20-1 to TRBJ2-5; no clear D. Germline loops: CDR1 DFQATT, CDR2 SNEGSKA (reference sequence). CDR3 length: 17 residues. V was shortened by 0 bases and J by 1 base, with 18 bases between the two germline ends. The CDR3 DNA sequence: TGCAGTGCTAGAGATCCAGTGGGTTTTTTCGTCCAAGAGACCCAGTACTTC. Translating gives CSARDPVGFFVQETQYF.

This clonotype appeared once. The genes are TRBV20-1 and TRBJ2-1; 12 bases line up with TRBD2. V lost 4 bases, J lost 0 bases, and 7 bases stayed unmatched. Looked up from germline, CDR1 is DFQATT and CDR2 is SNEGSKA (reference sequence). The CDR3 sequence is 17 residues long. CDR3 amino acids: CSATPGLAGPSYNEQFF. As DNA, the CDR3 is TGCAGTGCTACACCGGGACTAGCGGGCCCCTCCTACAATGAGCAGTTCTTC.

CDR3 in DNA: TGTGCCAGCAGCTTCGCAGAGGCAACTAATGAAAAACTGTTTTTT. Translated, it gives CASSFAEATNEKLFF. The rearrangement joins TRBV7-9 to TRBJ1-4; D is unresolved. V lost 3 bases and J lost 0, with 8 bases in between. Germline CDR1 and CDR2: SEHNR and FQNEAQ (reference sequence). This CDR3 region has 15 residues.

This clonotype has just a few counts. The rearrangement links TRBV27 to TRBJ1-1; TRBD1 matches at 7 bases. The CDR3 covers 14 residues. V shed 2 bases and J 4 bases; nucleotides not matched to a gene: 4. CDR1 and CDR2 from the germline V gene are MNHEY and SMNVEV (reference sequence). The CDR3 region is CASSLTGTVTEAFF. For the CDR3, the DNA is TGTGCCAGCAGTTTAACCGGGACAGTCACTGAAGCTTTCTTT.

This chain links TRBV18 with TRBJ2-6; a weak D match, TRBD1 (6 bases). CDR3 size: 18 residues. V gave up 2 bases and J gave up 0 bases, with 14 bases separating them. Germline V lookup: CDR1 KGHSH, CDR2 LQKENI. CDR3 residues: CASSPVGTLNSGANVLTF. As DNA, the CDR3 is TGTGCCAGCTCACCAGTCGGGACACTTAACTCTGGGGCCAACGTCCTGACTTTC.

This chain uses TRBV4-1 with TRBJ1-6, with D possibly TRBD1 on 6 matching bases. CDR3 length equals 16 residues. V lost 1 base and J 5 bases, leaving 12 bases between the germline ends. CDR1 and CDR2 (germline): MGHRA, YSYEKL. The CDR3 DNA is TGCGCCAGCAGCCAAGTGACAGGAGGAAATAATTCACCCCTCCACTTT. It translates to CASSQVTGGNNSPLHF.

The V gene is TRBV29-1, the J gene TRBJ2-3; 8 nucleotides line up with TRBD2. V gave up 2 bases and J gave up 5 bases; unmatched junction bases: 6. Per germline, CDR1 SQVTM and CDR2 ANQGSEA. The CDR3 length is 14 residues. CDR3 loop: CSVERGGLRDTQYF. The CDR3 DNA reads as TGCAGCGTTGAACGGGGGGGATTACGAGATACGCAGTATTTT.

The CDR3: CASSLEGIGYTF. The CDR3 coding sequence is TGTGCCAGCAGCTTGGAAGGGATTGGCTACACCTTC. The chain couples TRBV5-6 to TRBJ1-2; D call uncertain. There are 12 residues in the CDR3. Deletions cut 0 bases from V and 7 bases from J, with 7 bases between. CDR1 is SGHDT, CDR2 YYEEEE, per germline.

In this sample, this clonotype turned up a few times. The chain is built from TRBV29-1 and TRBJ2-5; 7 bases align to TRBD1. The germline CDR1 and CDR2 sequences are SQVTM and ANQGSEA. The CDR3 consists of 13 residues. Germline trimming cut 4 bases from V and 1 base from J; bases unmatched to any gene: 3. The CDR3, as DNA: TGCAGCGTTGGGGACAGTTTCCAAGAGACCCAGTACTTC. Translation: CSVGDSFQETQYF.

The J gene is TRBJ2-7, the V gene TRBV2; D gene unclear. CDR3 length: 13 residues. Germline V gene sequence: CDR1 SNHLY, CDR2 FYNNEI. The V end was cut by 9 bases, the J end by 0 bases, with 12 bases between. The CDR3 spells CARKTVLSYEQYF. The CDR3 bases are TGTGCCAGAAAGACGGTTCTCTCCTACGAGCAGTACTTC.

V is TRBV12-3 or TRBV12-4 and J is TRBJ1-2; D not certain. Trimming shortened V by 7 bases and J by 6 bases, and 15 bases separated the two germline ends. There are 13 residues in the CDR3. For the CDR3, the DNA is TGTGCCAGCACTTCGATGGACCGGGATGGCTACACCTTC. Translating gives CASTSMDRDGYTF.